This TCR beta chain comes out of a study of human T cells and chemical hapten exposure. Study-wide context: The study lasted around 5 months, and patients were dosed weekly with diphenylcyclopropenone on the scalp throughout.

Study-wide points: TCRs exceeding 1 in 1000 frequency stayed unchanged with DPC sensitization. Alopecia in the donors means their immune response may deviate from healthy people's.

This clonotype was seen a handful of times. What it binds is unknown. Authors' data handling: Sample TCR totals centred on a median of approximately 96,000, ranging about 23,224 to 700,000. TCRdb itself ran the RACE reads through MiXCR, one entry per CDR3 protein. TCRdb, not the authors, supplied the V and J calls. Counted here are some 200,000 distinct CDR3 sequences, around 30% occurring once; the ten biggest clones make up roughly 3%. Specified time point: pre-sensitization, week 0. This sample's treatment: therapeutic diphenylcyclopropenone sensitization with weekly scalp DPC. From germline, CDR1 is MDHEN and CDR2 SYDVKM. This CDR3 spans 13 amino acids. The V end lost 2 bases, the J end lost 5 bases, and 10 bases lay between the germline ends.

The sample was whole blood, taken in connection with sensitization to the hapten diphenylcyclopropenone (DPC). This TCR came from a woman aged 25 to 45 with alopecia areata. Some clones in this sample may be carry-over from other donors' samples. V and J are TRBV28 and TRBJ2-7; tentatively, D is TRBD2 (5 bases). As DNA, the CDR3 is TGTGCCAGCAGTTTAACTAGTCCCCACGAGCAGTACTTC. Translating it yields CASSLTSPHEQYF.